These 24 T cell receptor beta chains originate from one sample sequenced in a study of PD-1 blockade in mismatch repair-deficient tumors. Sequencing used immunoSEQ multiplex PCR; TCRdb keeps in-frame clones, though not all of them. The sample consists of about 60,000 clones, around 88% of them appearing once. The sample in question was peripheral blood, obtained 52 weeks after starting pembrolizumab. These TCRs come from an adult with mismatch repair-deficient cancer.

The rearrangement links TRBV27 to TRBJ2-7; weak D call: TRBD1 (6 bases). V was cut by 4 bases and J by 3 bases, with 16 bases left in between. Germline V gene sequence: CDR1 MNHEY, CDR2 SMNVEV (reference sequence). The CDR3 covers 15 residues. In nucleotides, the CDR3 is TGTGCCAGCAGTTCCATACCCCTGGACAGCTACGAGCAGTACTTC. This translates into CASSSIPLDSYEQYF.

This chain uses TRBV6-5 with TRBJ2-7; D is unclear. Germline CDR1 and CDR2: MNHEY and SVGAGI. The CDR3 covers 13 residues. Trimming took 0 bases from V and 0 from J, leaving 3 bases between them. The CDR3 sequence is CASSYSYSYEQYF. The CDR3, as DNA: TGTGCCAGCAGTTACTCGTACTCCTACGAGCAGTACTTC.

V is TRBV4-3 and J is TRBJ2-3; D unresolved. Per germline, CDR1 LGHNA and CDR2 YSLEER. The CDR3 contains 16 residues. The V end was cut by 0 bases, the J end by 0 bases, with 10 bases between. This chain's CDR3 is CASSQEAPWSTDTQYF. The CDR3 DNA sequence: TGCGCCAGCAGCCAAGAGGCACCCTGGAGCACAGATACGCAGTATTTT.

The chain is built from TRBV5-1 and TRBJ2-7; D possibly matches TRBD1 or TRBD2 (5 bases each). The germline V and J ends were trimmed by 0 bases and 10 bases, with 8 bases remaining between them. The CDR3 contains 11 residues. CDR1 is SGHRS, CDR2 YFSETQ, per germline. CDR3 sequence reads: CASSLVGDQYF. The DNA for the CDR3 is TGCGCCAGCAGCTTGGTCGGGGACCAGTACTTC.

The rearrangement joins TRBV11-2 to TRBJ2-1, with 9 nucleotides matching TRBD2. Germline V gene sequence: CDR1 SGHAT, CDR2 FQNNGV. The CDR3 contains 13 residues. The ends lost 2 bases at V and 8 bases at J; junction bases unmatched: 1. The CDR3 DNA is TGTGCCAGCAGCTTAAGGACTAGCGATGAGCAGTTCTTC. Translation gives CASSLRTSDEQFF.

The chain uses TRBV5-6 and TRBJ2-2, with a possible D match to TRBD2 (6 bases). The V gene lost 2 bases and the J gene lost 3 bases, with 11 bases spanning the gap. The CDR3 loop spans 15 amino acids. Germline values: CDR1 SGHDT, CDR2 YYEEEE. The CDR3 region has the DNA TGTGCCAGCAGCTTCGGGACTCTCTACACCGGGGAGCTGTTTTTT. Protein sequence: CASSFGTLYTGELFF.

The chain couples TRBV5-8 to TRBJ2-7; 7 bases match TRBD2. Unmatched junction bases numbered 4, after V lost 4 bases and J lost 6 bases. The CDR3 consists of 12 residues. CDR1 is SGHTS, CDR2 YDEGEE, per germline. DNA of the CDR3: TGTGCCAGCAGCCGGCGGGAGCGCGAGCAGTACTTC. This encodes CASSRREREQYF. Complete variable domain (other parts from reference TRBV5-8 and TRBJ2-7): EAGVTQSPTHLIKTRGQQATLRCSPISGHTSVYWYQQALGLGLQFLLWYDEGEERNRGNFPPRFSGRQFPNYSSELNVNALELEDSALYLCASSRREREQYFGPGTRLTVT.

The chain combines TRBV4-1 with TRBJ2-5, with 8 bases fitting TRBD2. This CDR3 is built from 15 residues. V trimming: 4 bases; J trimming: 2 bases; junction bases outside the gene matches: 6. Germline V CDR1 and CDR2: MGHRA, YSYEKL. CDR3 sequence reads: CASSLGPGGQETQYF. CDR3 sequence (DNA): TGCGCCAGCAGCCTAGGCCCGGGGGGGCAAGAGACCCAGTACTTC.

The chain combines TRBV1 with TRBJ2-3; the table gives TRBD2 as D, unverified against the DNA. TRBV1 is noted as a pseudogene. CDR3 size: 16 residues. This CDR3 reads CTSSLGLALSTDTQYF. CDR3 nucleotides: TGCACCAGCAGCCTTGGACTAGCCCTTAGCACAGATACGCAGTATTTT.

The chain is built from TRBV4-3 and TRBJ1-2; D might be TRBD1 (5 bases). This CDR3 region has 15 residues. V shed 1 base and J shed 2 bases, with 11 bases lying between them. Germline CDR1 LGHNA, CDR2 YSLEER. Here the CDR3 DNA reads TGCGCCAGCAGCCAAGTCGGAGACAGCAACTATGGCTACACCTTC. It encodes CASSQVGDSNYGYTF.

This chain uses TRBV6-6 with TRBJ2-3; 13 bases fit TRBD2. This CDR3 comprises 16 residues. From germline, CDR1 is MNHNY and CDR2 SVGAGI (reference sequence). V shed 5 bases and J 6 bases; nucleotides not matched to a gene: 8. CDR3 amino acids: CASSPTSGRPLDTQYF. The CDR3, as DNA: TGTGCCAGCAGTCCGACTAGCGGGAGGCCGTTGGATACGCAGTATTTT.

Remarks on this clone: One end of the junction is discordant with germline, which a read error may explain. V and J are TRBV4-2 and TRBJ2-1; D may be TRBD2 (5 bases). Germline lookup yields CDR1 LGHNA and CDR2 YNFKEQ. The CDR3 contains 13 residues. CDR3 in DNA: TGTGCCAGCAGCCAAGGAGGGCCTGAAGGTGTAGTCTTC. Protein: CASSQGGPEGVVF.

This chain links TRBV7-9 with TRBJ2-1; TRBD2 agrees at 8 bases. The germline CDR1 and CDR2 sequences are SEHNR and FQNEAQ (reference sequence). CDR3 length equals 16 residues. Trimming took 3 bases from V and 0 from J; bases not matched to a gene: 4. The CDR3 sequence is CASSFREGSSYNEQFF. CDR3 nucleotide sequence: TGTGCCAGCAGCTTCCGGGAGGGGAGCTCCTACAATGAGCAGTTCTTC.

The V call is TRBV5-4, the J call TRBJ2-7, with D possibly TRBD2 on 5 matching bases. Germline V lookup: CDR1 SGHNT, CDR2 YYREEE (reference sequence). V lost 2 bases to trimming and J lost 6 bases, with 15 bases between them. The CDR3 sequence is 14 residues long. CDR3 residues: CASSLGGRRGEQYF. The CDR3 region has the DNA TGTGCCAGCAGCTTAGGCGGGCGCCGGGGCGAGCAGTACTTC.

The genes are TRBV9 and TRBJ2-1; D gene ambiguous. This CDR3 has 13 amino acids. V lost 3 bases, J lost 8 bases, and 12 bases lay in between. Germline V gene sequence: CDR1 SGDLS, CDR2 YYNGEE. For the CDR3, the DNA is TGTGCCAGCAGCGACACCTTATTACATGAGCAGTTCTTC. This codes for CASSDTLLHEQFF.

The CDR3 nucleotides are TGCAGCGGGGGTAGGGGCGGGAGCACAGATACGCAGTATTTT. It codes for CSGGRGGSTDTQYF. V usage is TRBV29-1 and J usage is TRBJ2-3; the D gene could be TRBD1 or TRBD2 (5 bases each). The V end lost 7 bases, the J end lost 0 bases, and 14 bases lay between the germline ends. This CDR3 region has 14 residues. CDR1 is SQVTM, CDR2 ANQGSEA, per germline.

V usage is TRBV27 and J usage is TRBJ1-4; 9 bases match TRBD1. Germline values: CDR1 MNHEY, CDR2 SMNVEV (reference sequence). CDR3 length: 12 amino acids. V dropped 6 bases and J dropped 13; count of bases not matched to a gene: 6. CDR3 in DNA: TGTGCCAGCAGCTCTTCGGACAGGGGACTGTTTTTT. Its translation: CASSSSDRGLFF.

This clone was picked up one time. The J gene is TRBJ2-3, the V gene TRBV7-9; no clear D gene. Between the trimmed V and J ends, which lost 1 base and 6 bases, there was a span of 5 bases. Germline assignment: CDR1 SEHNR and CDR2 FQNEAQ (reference sequence). The CDR3 has 12 residues. CDR3 nucleotides: TGTGCCAGCAGCTTAGTTCCGGATACGCAGTATTTT. Translated: CASSLVPDTQYF. Supplemented by reference TRBV7-9 and TRBJ2-3, the full variable domain reads DTGVSQNPRHKITKRGQNVTFRCDPISEHNRLYWYRQTLGQGPEFLTYFQNEAQLEKSRLLSDRFSAERPKGSFSTLEIQRTEQGDSAMYLCASSLVPDTQYFGPGTRLTVL.

The chain couples TRBV7-9 to TRBJ2-2; 10 bases are shared with TRBD2. There are 16 residues in the CDR3. The J segment lost 1 base and the V segment lost 4 bases, leaving 3 bases of the junction unmatched. Germline V gene sequence: CDR1 SEHNR, CDR2 FQNEAQ (reference sequence). The CDR3 DNA is TGTGCCAGCAGCTCCCAGCGGGGGGGGAACACCGGGGAGCTGTTTTTT. Residues: CASSSQRGGNTGELFF.

On this clone itself: Other DNA sequences in the same sample also yield this CDR3. The CDR3 DNA reads TGTGCCAGCAGACCGACAGCGGGGGCTGAAAAACTGTTTTTT. Its translation: CASRPTAGAEKLFF. This chain links TRBV27 with TRBJ1-4, with a tentative D call TRBD1 (6 bases). The V and J ends lost 6 bases and 7 bases respectively, with 15 bases between them. This CDR3 has 14 amino acids. Germline lookup yields CDR1 MNHEY and CDR2 SMNVEV (reference sequence). Filled out from reference TRBV27 and TRBJ1-4, the complete variable domain reads EAQVTQNPRYLITVTGKKLTVTCSQNMNHEYMSWYRQDPGLGLRQIYYSMNVEVTDKGDVPEGYKVSRKEKRNFPLILESPSPNQTSLYFCASRPTAGAEKLFFGSGTQLSVL.

The J gene is TRBJ2-7, the V gene TRBV6-5, with 7 positions matching TRBD1. CDR3 length: 14 amino acids. The germline gives CDR1 MNHEY, CDR2 SVGAGI. V dropped 0 bases and J dropped 3; count of bases not matched to a gene: 2. CDR3 sequence (DNA): TGTGCCAGCAGTTACTCGTCAGGGGGCTACGAGCAGTACTTC. Protein: CASSYSSGGYEQYF.

The genes are TRBV12-5 and TRBJ2-2; tentatively, D is TRBD2 (5 bases). CDR3 size: 16 residues. Trimming left V 3 bases short and J 6 bases short, with 17 bases between. CDR1 is LGHNT, CDR2 FRNRAP, per germline. The CDR3 DNA is TGTGCTAGTGGTTTAGAGGGCTATCCCTTTTCCGGGGAGCTGTTTTTT. Its protein product is CASGLEGYPFSGELFF.

The genes are TRBV25-1 and TRBJ1-1; D not resolved. V lost 3 bases to trimming and J lost 2 bases, with 13 bases between them. This CDR3 has 15 residues. CDR1 MGHDK and CDR2 SYGVNS come from the germline V gene. CDR3 DNA sequence: TGTGCCAGCAGTGAGTACGGACGGACCAACACTGAAGCTTTCTTT. Translation: CASSEYGRTNTEAFF.

This clone was picked up a small number of times. This sequence joins TRBV4-1 and TRBJ2-2; D gene ambiguous. The ends were cut back, 0 bases at V and 0 bases at J, with 5 bases in the middle. The CDR3 has 15 residues. Per germline, CDR1 MGHRA and CDR2 YSYEKL. DNA for the CDR3: TGCGCCAGCAGCCAAGAGAGCGCGAACACCGGGGAGCTGTTTTTT. Amino acids: CASSQESANTGELFF.